This T cell receptor beta chain was recorded in a study of blood T cell repertoires in COVID-19. Libraries were prepared by immunoSEQ multiplex PCR; TCRdb keeps only in-frame clonotypes and omits some of them. The table has 190,000 or so clones, 84% seen once. The CDR3 runs to 11 residues. Germline assignment: CDR1 DFQATT and CDR2 SNEGSKA (reference sequence). Trimming left V 4 bases short and J 6 bases short, with 9 bases between. Cohort 3 recovery required two negative PCRs, clearance, or symptom resolution. The sample comprised PBMCs or T cells enriched from blood (not recorded which). V and J are TRBV20-1 and TRBJ1-1; D is ambiguous. The source is a man between 35 and 55 years old who had recovered from COVID-19. The DNA of the CDR3 is TGCAGTGCTACGAGAGCCCCTGAAGCTTTCTTT. Protein: CSATRAPEAFF.